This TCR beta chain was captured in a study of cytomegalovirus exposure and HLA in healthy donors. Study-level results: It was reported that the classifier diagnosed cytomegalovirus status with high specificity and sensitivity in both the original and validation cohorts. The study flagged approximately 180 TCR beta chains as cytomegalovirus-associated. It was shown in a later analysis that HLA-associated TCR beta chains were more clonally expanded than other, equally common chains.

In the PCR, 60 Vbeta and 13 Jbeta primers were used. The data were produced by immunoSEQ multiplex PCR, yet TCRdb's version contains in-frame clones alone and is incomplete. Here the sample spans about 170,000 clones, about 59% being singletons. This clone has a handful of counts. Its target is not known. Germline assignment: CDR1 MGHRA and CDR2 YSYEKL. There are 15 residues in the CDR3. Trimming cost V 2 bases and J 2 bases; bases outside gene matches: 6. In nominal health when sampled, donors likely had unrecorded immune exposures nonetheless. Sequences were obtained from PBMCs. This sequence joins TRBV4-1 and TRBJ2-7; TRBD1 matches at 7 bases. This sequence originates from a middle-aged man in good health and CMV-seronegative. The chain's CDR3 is CASSQLWDSTYEQYF. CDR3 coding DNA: TGCGCCAGCAGCCAACTCTGGGACAGTACCTACGAGCAGTACTTC.